The 26 T cell receptor beta chains reported below all come from one sample, sequenced in a study of blood T cell repertoires in COVID-19. Clones were sequenced by immunoSEQ multiplex PCR, and TCRdb holds only the in-frame ones, with some missing. The table records about 120,000 clones, around 84% of them present only once. Sequenced material: peripheral blood. These receptors originate from a woman between 35 and 50 years old with acute or convalescent COVID-19.

This clone was recorded once. The chain recombines TRBV7-2 with TRBJ1-2; a weak D match, TRBD1 (5 bases). The V and J ends lost 2 bases and 9 bases respectively, with 13 bases between them. The CDR3 totals 13 residues. Germline values: CDR1 SGHTA, CDR2 FQGNSA. This chain's CDR3 is CASSLQGGQSYTF. The DNA for the CDR3 is TGTGCCAGCAGCTTACAGGGAGGGCAAAGCTACACCTTC.

This clone was detected only once. This chain connects TRBV24-1 to TRBJ2-1; 10 bases align to TRBD1. Per germline, CDR1 KGHDR and CDR2 SFDVKD. The CDR3 is 20 amino acids. Germline trimming cut 1 base from V and 0 bases from J; bases unmatched to any gene: 11. The CDR3 here is CATSDLEDRGLLGSYNEQFF. DNA of the CDR3: TGTGCCACCAGTGATTTAGAGGACAGGGGGTTATTGGGCTCCTACAATGAGCAGTTCTTC.

As DNA, the CDR3 is TGTGCCAGCAGCTTTAAGACAGGGGAAAACATTCAGTACTTC. This codes for CASSFKTGENIQYF. The chain uses TRBV5-4 and TRBJ2-4; 8 positions match TRBD1. This CDR3 region has 14 residues. Germline lookup yields CDR1 SGHNT and CDR2 YYREEE (reference sequence). With 2 bases clipped from V and 5 bases from J, the junction kept 3 bases outside the gene matches.

The chain couples TRBV4-1 to TRBJ2-1; D is uncertain. The CDR3 spans 15 residues. Trimming cost V 4 bases and J 15 bases, with 25 bases left between them. From germline, CDR1 is MGHRA and CDR2 YSYEKL. In nucleotides, the CDR3 is TGCGCCAGCAGCCGCCCCGAGGTGTCGCCGAGGTTAGTGTTCTTC. Translated: CASSRPEVSPRLVFF.

The chain recombines TRBV5-6 with TRBJ2-5; possibly TRBD1 for D (5 bases). The germline V gene has CDR1 SGHDT and CDR2 YYEEEE. Trimming took 0 bases from V and 3 from J, leaving 12 bases between them. CDR3 length equals 15 residues. The CDR3 protein is CASSLDMAQEETQYF. The CDR3 coding sequence is TGTGCCAGCAGCTTGGATATGGCACAGGAAGAGACCCAGTACTTC.

The genes are TRBV9 and TRBJ1-2; TRBD1 matches 8 bases. The V segment lost 4 bases and the J segment 2 bases; nucleotides outside the gene matches: 7. This CDR3 contains 15 residues. Looked up from germline, CDR1 is SGDLS and CDR2 is YYNGEE. The chain's CDR3 is CASSLWGQANYGYTF. The DNA for the CDR3 is TGTGCCAGCAGCCTATGGGGACAGGCAAACTATGGCTACACCTTC. Drawing the rest from reference TRBV9 and TRBJ1-2, the complete variable domain is DSGVTQTPKHLITATGQRVTLRCSPRSGDLSVYWYQQSLDQGLQFLIQYYNGEERAKGNILERFSAQQFPDLHSELNLSSLELGDSALYFCASSLWGQANYGYTFGSGTRLTVV.

The gene calls are TRBV4-1 and TRBJ2-7; the match to TRBD2 covers 8 bases. Germline CDR1 MGHRA, CDR2 YSYEKL. The CDR3 runs 14 residues. J was trimmed by 2 bases and V by 6 bases; bases with no gene match: 6. Here the CDR3 DNA reads TGCGCCAGCAGTGAAAGCGGGGGTGCCTACGAGCAGTACTTC. It specifies CASSESGGAYEQYF.

The chain is built from TRBV19 and TRBJ2-1, with 11 bases fitting TRBD2. J lost 5 bases, V lost 1 base, and 1 base had no gene match. This CDR3 has 15 amino acids. Germline CDR1 reads LNHDA; CDR2 reads SQIVND (reference sequence). The CDR3 DNA is TGTGCCAGTAGTATAGTGGGACTAGCGGACAATGAGCAGTTCTTC. Encoded protein: CASSIVGLADNEQFF.

V usage is TRBV2 and J usage is TRBJ2-7, with D perhaps TRBD1 (6 bases). The CDR3 has 15 amino acids. Trimming stripped 4 bases from V and 6 bases from J, with 19 bases between. Germline V gives CDR1 SNHLY, CDR2 FYNNEI. The CDR3 region is CASSAGDTIKVEQYF. In nucleotides, the CDR3 is TGTGCCAGCAGTGCAGGGGACACGATTAAGGTCGAGCAGTACTTC.

The table lists this clone with a count of one. The rearrangement joins TRBV12-3 or TRBV12-4 to TRBJ2-1; a possible D gene is TRBD2 (5 bases). The CDR3 has 13 amino acids. The V and J ends lost 5 bases and 7 bases respectively, with 12 bases between them. The CDR3 is CASSIGRENEQFF. The CDR3 DNA reads TGTGCCAGCAGTATTGGCCGGGAAAATGAGCAGTTCTTC.

The chain couples TRBV5-1 to TRBJ1-3; D is uncertain. CDR3 length: 14 residues. CDR1 is SGHRS and CDR2 is YFSETQ in the germline V gene. V shed 2 bases and J shed 0 bases, with 6 bases lying between them. CDR3 sequence (DNA): TGCGCCAGCAGCTTAACACCCTCTGGAAACACCATATATTTT. It is translated as CASSLTPSGNTIYF.

The count of this clone is one. CDR3 protein: CASSLSGVSDYEQYF. DNA for the CDR3: TGTGCCAGCAGTTTATCGGGAGTTTCTGACTACGAGCAGTACTTC. This rearrangement joins TRBV27 to TRBJ2-7; possible D gene TRBD2, 5 bases. With 0 bases removed from V and 3 bases from J, the gap between germline ends came to 12 bases. Germline V gives CDR1 MNHEY, CDR2 SMNVEV (reference sequence). CDR3 length equals 15 residues.

The CDR3 region is CASSLGGTGLQHF. The CDR3 DNA sequence: TGTGCCAGCAGCTTAGGGGGGACAGGGCTCCAGCATTTT. This chain uses TRBV7-2 with TRBJ1-5; TRBD1 agrees at 9 bases. The CDR3 runs 13 residues. V was clipped by 1 base and J by 12 bases; unmatched bases: 4. Germline V gene data show CDR1 as SGHTA and CDR2 as FQGNSA. The whole variable domain, remainder taken from reference TRBV7-2 and TRBJ1-5, is GAGVSQSPSNKVTEKGKDVELRCDPISGHTALYWYRQSLGQGLEFLIYFQGNSAPDKSGLPSDRFSAERTGGSVSTLTIQRTQQEDSAVYLCASSLGGTGLQHFGDGTRLSIL.

This chain connects TRBV5-1 to TRBJ1-1; D ambiguous. Trimming removed 7 bases from V and 1 base from J, with 8 bases in between. This CDR3 comprises 12 residues. Germline-derived CDR1 and CDR2 are SGHRS and YFSETQ. Written as DNA, the CDR3 is TGCGCCAGCTACGAGAGGAACACTGAAGCTTTCTTT. Translating gives CASYERNTEAFF.

The chain combines TRBV7-2 with TRBJ2-2; tentatively, D is TRBD2 (6 bases). The CDR3 has 13 residues. Germline CDR1 is SGHTA and CDR2 is FQGNSA. V lost 7 bases to trimming and J lost 5 bases, with 11 bases between them. CDR3 sequence (DNA): TGTGCCAGCACCTGGACTAAAACCGGGGAGCTGTTTTTT. It is translated as CASTWTKTGELFF.

The V call is TRBV5-6, the J call TRBJ2-7; D is ambiguous. Trimming stripped 2 bases from V and 5 bases from J, with 8 bases between. Germline-derived CDR1 and CDR2 are SGHDT and YYEEEE. The CDR3 has 12 amino acids. CDR3 residues: CASSLEVHEQYF. In DNA, the CDR3 is TGTGCCAGCAGCTTAGAGGTCCACGAGCAGTACTTC.

Here the CDR3 reads CASSQDTGADSNQPQHF. The DNA of the CDR3 is TGCGCCAGCAGCCAAGATACAGGGGCCGATAGCAATCAGCCCCAGCATTTT. The chain couples TRBV4-3 to TRBJ1-5; TRBD1 matches 7 bases. The CDR3 contains 17 residues. CDR1 and CDR2 from the germline V gene are LGHNA and YSLEER. V shed 0 bases and J 0 bases; nucleotides not matched to a gene: 5.

The gene calls are TRBV29-1 and TRBJ2-3; D is possibly TRBD2 (5 bases). Germline CDR1 SQVTM, CDR2 ANQGSEA. V lost 7 bases, J lost 3 bases, and 17 bases lay in between. The CDR3 has 14 amino acids. This chain's CDR3 is CSGRGSPQTDTQYF. CDR3 nucleotide sequence: TGCAGCGGCAGAGGGTCTCCGCAAACAGATACGCAGTATTTT.

The chain has TRBV7-3 and TRBJ1-6; D remains ambiguous. The CDR3 is 13 residues long. V lost 5 bases and J lost 13, with 15 bases in between. Germline lookup yields CDR1 SGHTA and CDR2 FQGTGA. CDR3 sequence (DNA): TGTGCCAGCAGCCAGGATTCCCGTCTCCCCCTCCACTTT. Its translation is CASSQDSRLPLHF.

This clone occurred a few times. CDR3 protein: CASSQDVGLAGGQETQYF. In DNA form, the CDR3 reads TGCGCCAGCAGCCAAGACGTGGGGCTAGCGGGGGGCCAAGAGACCCAGTACTTC. The V and J genes are TRBV4-1 and TRBJ2-5; 11 bases fit TRBD2. This CDR3 has 18 residues. Germline V gene data show CDR1 as MGHRA and CDR2 as YSYEKL. V trimming: 0 bases; J trimming: 1 base; junction bases outside the gene matches: 7.

The chain joins TRBV19 to TRBJ1-2; 7 bases line up with TRBD1. This CDR3 is built from 14 residues. Germline loops: CDR1 LNHDA, CDR2 SQIVND (reference sequence). V shed 7 bases, J shed 6 bases, and the junction held 11 bases outside the gene matches. CDR3 protein: CASISLRQGHGYTF. The CDR3 DNA reads as TGTGCCAGTATTAGTTTACGACAGGGCCATGGCTACACCTTC.

The CDR3 DNA sequence: TGTGCCACCAGCGGACAGGGGATGAAGGGAAACACCATATATTTT. Residues: CATSGQGMKGNTIYF. V and J are TRBV15 and TRBJ1-3; TRBD1 aligns across 9 bases. The CDR3 is made up of 15 amino acids. CDR1 and CDR2 from the germline V gene are LNHNV and YYDKDF (reference sequence). The J segment lost 4 bases and the V segment lost 5 bases, leaving 6 bases of the junction unmatched.

The gene calls are TRBV5-4 and TRBJ1-1, with a possible D match to TRBD1 (6 bases). The V end was cut by 4 bases, the J end by 1 base, with 14 bases between. Germline CDR1 SGHNT, CDR2 YYREEE (reference sequence). The CDR3 sequence is 15 residues long. The CDR3 coding sequence is TGTGCCAGCAGCCCCCCCGGGGGGCGGAACACTGAAGCTTTCTTT. This sequence encodes CASSPPGGRNTEAFF.

The rearrangement uses TRBV7-6 and TRBJ1-1; D is perhaps TRBD1 (5 bases). Germline V gene data show CDR1 as SGHVS and CDR2 as FNYEAQ. Trimming cost V 2 bases and J 0 bases, with 10 bases left between them. The CDR3 loop spans 15 amino acids. CDR3 DNA sequence: TGTGCCAGCAGCTTACAGGGAGGGCTGAACACTGAAGCTTTCTTT. It translates to CASSLQGGLNTEAFF. Using reference TRBV7-6 and TRBJ1-1 for the parts outside the CDR3, the full variable domain is GAGVSQSPRYKVTKRGQDVALRCDPISGHVSLYWYRQALGQGPEFLTYFNYEAQQDKSGLPNDRFSAERPEGSISTLTIQRTEQRDSAMYRCASSLQGGLNTEAFFGQGTRLTVV.

This clone was seen a single time. The same CDR3 arises from other DNA sequences in this sample as well. This chain connects TRBV6-5 to TRBJ2-5; D is ambiguous. The germline gives CDR1 MNHEY, CDR2 SVGAGI. This CDR3 contains 11 residues. Trimming took off 5 bases at V and 5 bases at J, with 6 bases between the two ends. CDR3 coding DNA: TGTGCCAGCAGTACCCGGGAGACCCAGTACTTC. Amino acid sequence: CASSTRETQYF.

This sequence joins TRBV3-1 (or the pseudogene TRBV3-2) and TRBJ2-2, with 16 bases lining up with TRBD2. Germline CDR1 reads LGHDT; CDR2 reads YNNKEL (reference sequence). The V gene end was trimmed by 6 bases and the J gene end by 5 bases; junction bases not matched to a gene: 9. There are 18 residues in the CDR3. DNA of the CDR3: TGTGCCAGCAGTCTAGCGGGACTAGCGGGGGGGCGAACCGGGGAGCTGTTTTTT. As protein: CASSLAGLAGGRTGELFF.